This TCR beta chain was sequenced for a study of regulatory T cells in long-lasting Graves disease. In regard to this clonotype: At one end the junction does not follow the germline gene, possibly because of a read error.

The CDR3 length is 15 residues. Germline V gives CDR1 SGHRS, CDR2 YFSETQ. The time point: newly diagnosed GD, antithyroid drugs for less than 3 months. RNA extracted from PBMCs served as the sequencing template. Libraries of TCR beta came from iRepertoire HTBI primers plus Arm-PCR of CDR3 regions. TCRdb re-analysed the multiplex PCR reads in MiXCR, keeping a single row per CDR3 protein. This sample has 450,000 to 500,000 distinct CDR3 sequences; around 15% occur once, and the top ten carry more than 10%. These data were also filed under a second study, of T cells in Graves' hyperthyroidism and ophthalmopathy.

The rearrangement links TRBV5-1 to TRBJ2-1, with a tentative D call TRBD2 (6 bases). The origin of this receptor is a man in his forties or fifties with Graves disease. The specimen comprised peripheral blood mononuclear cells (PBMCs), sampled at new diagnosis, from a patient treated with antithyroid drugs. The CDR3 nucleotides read TGCGCCAGCAGCTTGGTTAGCGGTCCCTACAATGAGGAGTTCTTC. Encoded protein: CASSLVSGPYNEEFF. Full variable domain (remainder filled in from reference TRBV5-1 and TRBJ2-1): KAGVTQTPRYLIKTRGQQVTLSCSPISGHRSVSWYQQTPGQGLQFLFEYFSETQRNKGNFPGRFSGRQFSNSRSEMNVSTLELGDSALYLCASSLVSGPYNEEFFGPGTRLTVL.